The clone carrying this T cell receptor (beta chain) has a handful of counts. These data belong to a study of blood T cell repertoires in COVID-19. This CDR3 contains 18 residues. Germline V CDR1 and CDR2: SGHRS, YFSETQ. V lost 0 bases and J lost 4, with 21 bases in between. Assay used: immunoSEQ multiplex PCR; TCRdb lists only in-frame clones, some missing. Of approximately 260,000 clones in the sample, about 85% are singletons; the top ten hold less than 4.5%. This TCR was recovered from a man aged 18 to 29 with active or convalescent COVID-19. Material for sequencing was peripheral blood. The chain is built from TRBV5-1 and TRBJ2-3, with D possibly TRBD2 on 5 matching bases. The CDR3 region is CASSLETGGSGYADTQYF. CDR3 coding DNA: TGCGCCAGCAGCTTGGAAACCGGTGGCAGCGGATACGCAGATACGCAGTATTTT.